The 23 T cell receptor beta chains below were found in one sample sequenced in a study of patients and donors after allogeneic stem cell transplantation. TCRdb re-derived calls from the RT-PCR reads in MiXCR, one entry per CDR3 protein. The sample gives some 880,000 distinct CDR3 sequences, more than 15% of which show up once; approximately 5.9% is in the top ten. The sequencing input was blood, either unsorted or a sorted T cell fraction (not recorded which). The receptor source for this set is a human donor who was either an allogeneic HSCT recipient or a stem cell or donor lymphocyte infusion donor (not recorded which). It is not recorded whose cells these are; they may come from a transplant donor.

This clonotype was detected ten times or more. The CDR3 loop is CASSLEGGPETQYF. The CDR3 DNA follows: TGTGCCAGCAGTTTAGAGGGGGGGCCAGAGACCCAGTACTTC. This chain joins TRBV12-3 or TRBV12-4 and TRBJ2-5; TRBD2 might be the D (7 bases). The CDR3 covers 14 residues. Between the trimmed V and J ends, which lost 1 base and 4 bases, there was a span of 10 bases.

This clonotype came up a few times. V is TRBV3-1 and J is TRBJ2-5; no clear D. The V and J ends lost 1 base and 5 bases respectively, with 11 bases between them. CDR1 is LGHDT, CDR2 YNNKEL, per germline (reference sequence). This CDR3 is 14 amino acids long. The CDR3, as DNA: TGTGCCAGCAGCCAAGGGCCTCCCGGGGAGACCCAGTACTTC. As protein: CASSQGPPGETQYF.

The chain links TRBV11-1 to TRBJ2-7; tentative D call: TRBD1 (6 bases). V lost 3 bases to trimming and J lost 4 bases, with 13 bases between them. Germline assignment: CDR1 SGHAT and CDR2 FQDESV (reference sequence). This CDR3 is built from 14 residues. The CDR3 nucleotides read TGTGCCAGCAGCTTTGGGGGCAGCCAATACGAGCAGTACTTC. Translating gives CASSFGGSQYEQYF.

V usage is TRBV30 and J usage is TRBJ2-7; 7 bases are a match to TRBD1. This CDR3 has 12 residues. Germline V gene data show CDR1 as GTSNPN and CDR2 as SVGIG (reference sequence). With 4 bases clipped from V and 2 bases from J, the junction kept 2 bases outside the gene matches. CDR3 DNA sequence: TGTGCCTGGACCGGGACAGCCTACGAGCAGTACTTC. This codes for CAWTGTAYEQYF.

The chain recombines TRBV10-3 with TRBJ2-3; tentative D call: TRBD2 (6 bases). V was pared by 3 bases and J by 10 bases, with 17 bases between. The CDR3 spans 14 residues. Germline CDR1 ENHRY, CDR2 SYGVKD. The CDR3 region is CAISDNAGSPSQYF. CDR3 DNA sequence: TGTGCCATCAGTGACAACGCGGGGAGCCCATCGCAGTATTTT.

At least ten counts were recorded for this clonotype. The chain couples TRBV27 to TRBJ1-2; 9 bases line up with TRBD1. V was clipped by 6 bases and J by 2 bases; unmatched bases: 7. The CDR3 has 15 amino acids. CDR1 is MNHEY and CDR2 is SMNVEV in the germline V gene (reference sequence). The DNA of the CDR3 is TGTGCCAGCAGCTACTTGGGGACAGGGAACTATGGCTACACCTTC. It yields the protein CASSYLGTGNYGYTF.

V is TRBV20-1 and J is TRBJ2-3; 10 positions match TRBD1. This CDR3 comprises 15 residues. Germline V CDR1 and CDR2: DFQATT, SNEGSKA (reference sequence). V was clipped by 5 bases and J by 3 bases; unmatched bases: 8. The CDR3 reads CSAARRQGATDTQYF. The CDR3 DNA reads TGCAGTGCTGCGCGTAGACAGGGGGCAACAGATACGCAGTATTTT.

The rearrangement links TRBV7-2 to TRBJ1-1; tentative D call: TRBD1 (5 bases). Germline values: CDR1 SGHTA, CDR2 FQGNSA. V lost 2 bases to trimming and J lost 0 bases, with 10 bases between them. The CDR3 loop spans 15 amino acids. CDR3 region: CASSLLGGMNTEAFF. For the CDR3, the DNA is TGTGCCAGCAGCTTACTTGGGGGTATGAACACTGAAGCTTTCTTT.

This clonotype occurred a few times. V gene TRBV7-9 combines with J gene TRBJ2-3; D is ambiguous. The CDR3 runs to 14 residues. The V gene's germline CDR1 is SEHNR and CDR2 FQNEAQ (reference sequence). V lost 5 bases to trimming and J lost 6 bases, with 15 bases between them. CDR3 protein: CASSPREVGDTQYF. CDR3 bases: TGTGCCAGCAGCCCCAGAGAGGTTGGGGATACGCAGTATTTT.

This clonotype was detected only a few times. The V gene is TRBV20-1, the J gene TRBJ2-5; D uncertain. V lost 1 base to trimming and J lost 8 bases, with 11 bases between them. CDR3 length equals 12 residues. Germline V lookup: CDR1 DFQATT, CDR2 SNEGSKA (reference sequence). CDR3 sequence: CSARATMETQYF. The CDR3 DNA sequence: TGCAGTGCTAGAGCGACCATGGAAACCCAGTACTTC.

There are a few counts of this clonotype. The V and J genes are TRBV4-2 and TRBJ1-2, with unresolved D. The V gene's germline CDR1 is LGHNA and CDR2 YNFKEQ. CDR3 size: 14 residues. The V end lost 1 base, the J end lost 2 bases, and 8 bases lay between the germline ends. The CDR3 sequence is CASSQGEQNYGYTF. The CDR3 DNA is TGTGCCAGCAGCCAAGGAGAACAGAACTATGGCTACACCTTC.

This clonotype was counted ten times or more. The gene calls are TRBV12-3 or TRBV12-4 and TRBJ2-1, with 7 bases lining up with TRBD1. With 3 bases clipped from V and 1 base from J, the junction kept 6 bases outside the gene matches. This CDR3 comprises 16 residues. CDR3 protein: CASSLRDRPSYNEQFF. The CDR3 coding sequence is TGTGCCAGCAGTTTGAGGGACAGACCTTCCTACAATGAGCAGTTCTTC.

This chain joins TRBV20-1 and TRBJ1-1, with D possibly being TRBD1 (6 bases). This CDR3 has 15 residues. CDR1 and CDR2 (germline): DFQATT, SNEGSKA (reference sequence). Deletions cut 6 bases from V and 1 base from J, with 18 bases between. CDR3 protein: CSARDRQGTNTEAFF. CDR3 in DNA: TGCAGTGCACGAGACAGGCAGGGGACGAACACTGAAGCTTTCTTT.

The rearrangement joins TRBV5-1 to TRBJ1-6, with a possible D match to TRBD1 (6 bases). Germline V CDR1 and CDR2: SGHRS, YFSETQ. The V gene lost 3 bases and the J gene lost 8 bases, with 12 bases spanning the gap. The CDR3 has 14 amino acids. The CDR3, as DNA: TGCGCCAGCAGCTCGGACAGCACCCATTCACCCCTCCACTTT. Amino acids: CASSSDSTHSPLHF.

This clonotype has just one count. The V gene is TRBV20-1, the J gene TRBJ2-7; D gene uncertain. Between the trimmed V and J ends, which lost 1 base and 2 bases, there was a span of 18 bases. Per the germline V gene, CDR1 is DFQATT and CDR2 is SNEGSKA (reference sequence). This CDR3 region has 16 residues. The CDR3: CSARATQSLRPYEQYF. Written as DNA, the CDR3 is TGCAGTGCTAGAGCAACCCAATCCCTCAGGCCCTACGAGCAGTACTTC.

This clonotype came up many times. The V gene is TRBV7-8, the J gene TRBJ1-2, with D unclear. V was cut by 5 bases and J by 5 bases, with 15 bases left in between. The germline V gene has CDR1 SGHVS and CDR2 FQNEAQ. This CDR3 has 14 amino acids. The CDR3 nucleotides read TGTGCCAGCAGCCTAGGCGGAGGTCCATATGGCTACACCTTC. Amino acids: CASSLGGGPYGYTF.

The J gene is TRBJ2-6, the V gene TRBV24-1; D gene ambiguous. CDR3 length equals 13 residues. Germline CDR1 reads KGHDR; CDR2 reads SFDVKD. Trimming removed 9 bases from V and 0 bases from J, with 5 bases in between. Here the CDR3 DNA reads TGTGCCACCGGGAACTCTGGGGCCAACGTCCTGACTTTC. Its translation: CATGNSGANVLTF.

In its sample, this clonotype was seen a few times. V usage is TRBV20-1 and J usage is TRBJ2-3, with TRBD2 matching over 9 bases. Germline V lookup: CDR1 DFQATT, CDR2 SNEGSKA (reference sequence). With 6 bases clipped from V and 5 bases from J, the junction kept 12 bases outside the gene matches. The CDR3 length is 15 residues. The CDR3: CSAPTISGRIDTQYF. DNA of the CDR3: TGCAGTGCCCCGACTATTAGCGGGAGAATAGATACGCAGTATTTT.

CDR3 coding DNA: TGTGCCAGCAGGACAGCGGGGGGCCAGGATACGCAGTATTTT. Amino acids: CASRTAGGQDTQYF. V gene TRBV6-1 combines with J gene TRBJ2-3; 9 bases agree with TRBD2. V shed 6 bases and J 6 bases; nucleotides not matched to a gene: 7. Germline V gene sequence: CDR1 MNHNS, CDR2 SASEGT. The CDR3 sequence is 14 residues long.

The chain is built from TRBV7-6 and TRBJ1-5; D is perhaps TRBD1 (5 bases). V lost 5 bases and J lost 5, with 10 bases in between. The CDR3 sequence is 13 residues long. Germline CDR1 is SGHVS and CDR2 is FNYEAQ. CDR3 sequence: CASSHDSDQPQHF. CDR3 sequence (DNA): TGTGCCAGCAGCCACGACAGCGATCAGCCCCAGCATTTT.

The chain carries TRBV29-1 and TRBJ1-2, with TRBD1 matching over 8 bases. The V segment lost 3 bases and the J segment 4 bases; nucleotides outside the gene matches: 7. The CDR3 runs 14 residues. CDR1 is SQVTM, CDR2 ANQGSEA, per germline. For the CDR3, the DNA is TGCAGCGTTGAGCCAGGGGGCAACCTCTATGGCTACACCTTC. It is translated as CSVEPGGNLYGYTF.

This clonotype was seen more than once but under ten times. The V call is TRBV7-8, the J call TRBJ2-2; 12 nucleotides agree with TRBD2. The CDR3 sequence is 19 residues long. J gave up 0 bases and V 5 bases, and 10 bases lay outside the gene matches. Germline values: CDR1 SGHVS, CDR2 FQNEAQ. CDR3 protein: CASSQKSLAGGPNTGELFF. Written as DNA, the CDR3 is TGTGCCAGCAGCCAAAAGTCCCTAGCGGGGGGGCCGAACACCGGGGAGCTGTTTTTT.

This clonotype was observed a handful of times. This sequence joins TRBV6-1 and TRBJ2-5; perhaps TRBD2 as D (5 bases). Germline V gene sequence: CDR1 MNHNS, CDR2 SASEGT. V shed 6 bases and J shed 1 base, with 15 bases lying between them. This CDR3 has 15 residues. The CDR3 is CASRLLGLAQETQYF. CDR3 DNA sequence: TGTGCCAGCAGATTATTAGGTCTAGCCCAAGAGACCCAGTACTTC.